The T cell receptor (beta chain) described here comes from a study of T cells in Graves' hyperthyroidism and ophthalmopathy (dated by TCRdb to between 2018 and 2021). Turning to the overall study: Peripheral blood was sampled at the time of initial diagnosis, prior to any treatment. Following sampling, methimazole starting at 30 mg daily was given to hyperthyroidism patients, and high-dose intravenous methylprednisolone was given to ophthalmopathy patients. The paper reports TCR Vbeta CDR3 sequencing of 135 peripheral blood samples: some 41 ophthalmopathy, approximately 74 hyperthyroidism and some 17 progressor patients. In roughly six Graves' hyperthyroidism patients, the study also compared T-cell repertoires from thyroid tissue with T-cell repertoires from blood. To identify TCR V-J signatures that set the groups apart, the researchers used a discovery cohort of 100 patients, made up of approximately 43 with Graves' ophthalmopathy and 55 to 65 with stable Graves' hyperthyroidism. An independent validation cohort of under 20 hyperthyroidism patients and about 15 patients who later progressed to ophthalmopathy tested prospective prediction of ophthalmopathy. For training and testing, the 100 patients in the discovery cohort were randomly divided in a 7:3 ratio.

This clonotype showed up just a few times. This clone's antigen is unknown. It has no much larger one-base neighbor in the sample; base qualities were not kept. What the study reported, not specific to this receptor: In validation, the model predicted progression to ophthalmopathy with approximately 69% sensitivity and less than 80% specificity, a median of 6.5 months before onset. Sample size was not statistically predetermined, and investigators were not blinded to group allocation. Most expanded thyroid clonotypes (frequency above 0.001) were also detected in blood, suggesting blood repertoires may reflect thyroid immune responses. A 13 V-J signature model separated ophthalmopathy from stable hyperthyroidism, with roughly 88% sensitivity and approximately 81% specificity in cross-validation and 80%/75% in testing.

In the ophthalmopathy patients, disease was moderately to severely active, with a Clinical Activity Score of 3 or more, a NOSPECS grade of 4 or more, and a duration of less than 3 months. The study excluded patients with uncontrolled infections, other autoimmune diseases, pregnancy or lactation. Diagnoses were established on the basis of clinical symptoms, serum thyroxine and TRAb, thyroid ultrasound, and orbital computed tomography. PBMCs were isolated from around 10 ml of fresh peripheral blood by Ficoll-Paque density gradient centrifugation. Total RNA was extracted with Trizol reagent, and quality was checked on an Agilent 2100 Bioanalyzer. Looking up the germline V gene yields CDR1 SGHDT and CDR2 YYEEEE. The V and J ends are trimmed by 0 bases and 3 bases, leaving 7 bases between them. Including the terminal cysteine and phenylalanine, the CDR3 comprises 14 residues. The only DNA kept is the CDR3, 42 bases in frame from the first base.

Amplification of TCR beta CDR3 regions was carried out from RNA transcripts. A first-round RT-PCR of the TCR CDR3 used the HTBI primer set with the Qiagen OneStep RT-PCR kit. A second multiplex PCR round built the libraries, followed by size selection and purification. Paired-end sequencing of the libraries was performed with 100 bp reads on an Illumina HiSeq2000. The study's own analysis went as follows. SOAPnuke was used to process the raw data, removing reads that contained adapters or uncalled bases, had a mean Phred below 15, or lacked an exact match to the constant primer or identifier. COPE v1.2.5 was used to merge high-quality paired reads, and clonotypes were defined as unique nucleotide sequences. Clonotypes were aligned to IMGT TRBV, TRBD and TRBJ reference segments using MiTCR v1.1. The analysis was restricted to V-J combinations with a frequency above 0.0001, which together covered roughly 99% of the repertoires. A TCS score was defined as the ratio of F50 (clonal expansion) to E x V (chaos), with BLOSUM62-based TCRdist applied between CDR3 peptides within each V-J. Welch's t-statistics and random forest reduced roughly 540 V-J features to 13, which were used in a naive Bayes classifier (R e1071). TCRdb reanalyzed the raw reads on its own, using fastp at Q25 for trimming and MiXCR for clone calling, and kept in-frame beta chains. CDR3 protein sequences are deduplicated, and each keeps its most common genes and DNA. The V and J calls and clone size are TCRdb's, not the authors'. The sample has 490,000 or so distinct CDR3 sequences on record, roughly 23% of them singletons. The top ten constitute 45% to 55% of the sample.

Sequencing was carried out using blood. The sequence joins TRBV5-6 to TRBJ2-1, with TRBD1 tentatively as D gene (5 bases match). The source is a woman aged 70 to 79 with Graves' ophthalmopathy. CDR3 sequence: CASSLGQIYNEQFF. Here is the DNA: TGTGCCAGCAGCTTGGGACAGATCTACAATGAGCAGTTCTTC.